The clone carrying this T cell receptor beta chain has only a few counts. These data come from a study of T cell repertoires in cytomegalovirus infection. Study-level background: Indicated by public TCR beta signatures were CMV infection and matching HLA type.

TCRdb itself ran the reads through MiXCR, one entry per CDR3 protein. This sample yields approximately 750,000 distinct CDR3 sequences, of which approximately 34% are seen a single time; 2.5% to 3.5% belongs to the top ten. The CDR3 length is 16 residues. V lost 4 bases to trimming and J lost 6 bases, with 19 bases between them. Germline CDR1 LNHNV, CDR2 YYDKDF (reference sequence). This chain connects TRBV15 to TRBJ1-5; D might be TRBD1 (5 bases). Source material: PBMCs. The receptor's source is a human donor in good health (CMV status not recorded). Some clones in this sample may be carry-over from other donors' samples. As DNA, the CDR3 is TGTGCCACCAGCACCAACTCCCAGGGTTCCGGTCAGCCCCAGCATTTT. Translated: CATSTNSQGSGQPQHF.